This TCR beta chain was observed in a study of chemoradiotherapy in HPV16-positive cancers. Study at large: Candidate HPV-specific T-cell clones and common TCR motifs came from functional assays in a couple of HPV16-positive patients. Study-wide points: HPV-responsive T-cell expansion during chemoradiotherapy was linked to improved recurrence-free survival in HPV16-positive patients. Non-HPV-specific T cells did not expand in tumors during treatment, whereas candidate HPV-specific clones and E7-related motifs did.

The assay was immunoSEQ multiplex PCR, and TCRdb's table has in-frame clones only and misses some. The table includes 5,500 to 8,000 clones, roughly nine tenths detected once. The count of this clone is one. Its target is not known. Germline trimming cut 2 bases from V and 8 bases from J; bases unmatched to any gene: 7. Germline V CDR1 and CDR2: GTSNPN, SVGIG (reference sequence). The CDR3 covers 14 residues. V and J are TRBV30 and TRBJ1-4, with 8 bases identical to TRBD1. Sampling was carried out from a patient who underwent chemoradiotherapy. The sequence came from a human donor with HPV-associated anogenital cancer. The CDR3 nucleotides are TGTGCCTGGAGTATCGGGACAGGCACCGAAAAACTGTTTTTT. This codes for CAWSIGTGTEKLFF.